This T cell receptor beta chain derives from a study of T cells in Graves' hyperthyroidism and ophthalmopathy. This clonotype has only a few counts. The CDR3 has 17 residues. Trimming took 5 bases from V and 4 from J; bases not matched to a gene: 14. Germline loops: CDR1 SGHAT, CDR2 FQDESV (reference sequence). From RNA transcripts, TCR beta CDR3 regions were amplified. When the TCR CDR3 underwent first-round RT-PCR, the HTBI primer set was used. TCRdb independently ran MiXCR on the multiplex PCR reads; one entry per CDR3 protein. The sample gives nearly 600,000 distinct CDR3 sequences, 14% of which show up once; roughly 7% is in the top ten. Cells are PBMCs isolated from roughly 10 ml of fresh blood.

The clonotype originates from a woman aged 18 to 35 with Graves' ophthalmopathy. The genes are TRBV11-1 and TRBJ2-5; 9 nucleotides match TRBD2. The sample was blood. In DNA, the CDR3 is TGTGCCAGCAGCCATGGAGGAGGGTCGCGGGAGGGAGAGACCCAGTACTTC. Its translation: CASSHGGGSREGETQYF.